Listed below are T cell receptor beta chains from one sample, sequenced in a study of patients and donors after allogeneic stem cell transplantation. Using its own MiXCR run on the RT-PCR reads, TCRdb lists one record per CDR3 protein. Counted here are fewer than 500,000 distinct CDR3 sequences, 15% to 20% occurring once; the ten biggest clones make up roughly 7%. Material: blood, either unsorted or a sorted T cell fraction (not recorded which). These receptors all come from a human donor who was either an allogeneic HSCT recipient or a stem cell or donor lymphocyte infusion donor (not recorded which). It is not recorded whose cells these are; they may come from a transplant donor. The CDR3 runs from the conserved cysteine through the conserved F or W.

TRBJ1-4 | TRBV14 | CASSQRVF
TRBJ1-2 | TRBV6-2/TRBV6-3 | CASRRDRRMLLWLRGYTF
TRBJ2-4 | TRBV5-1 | CASSLAHQRDIQYF
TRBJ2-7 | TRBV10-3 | CAIPHPTSGVPRF
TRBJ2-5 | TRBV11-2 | CASSLSRAFGETQYF
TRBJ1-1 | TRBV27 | CASFGGAAEAFF
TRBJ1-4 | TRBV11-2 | CASSFGRQDNEKLFF
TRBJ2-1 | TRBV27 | CASSSRTSGRTSYNEQFF
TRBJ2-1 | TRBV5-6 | CAGQGARHGEQFF
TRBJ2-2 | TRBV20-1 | CSASPPGGYTGELFF
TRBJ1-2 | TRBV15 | CATSRDLTTGHGYTF
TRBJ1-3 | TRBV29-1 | CSAVTGTGNTIYF
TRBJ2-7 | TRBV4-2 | CASGQDPTGYEQYF
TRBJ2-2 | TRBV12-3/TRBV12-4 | CASSPRLAGGLKGTGELFF
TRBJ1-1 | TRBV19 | CASRVGVMNTEAFF
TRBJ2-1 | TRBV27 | CASIRKRADTYNEQFF
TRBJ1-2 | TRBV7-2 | CASSLDGASGYTF
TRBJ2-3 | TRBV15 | CATSAGGNTDTQYF
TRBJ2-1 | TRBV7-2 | CASSPSLAEYNEQFF
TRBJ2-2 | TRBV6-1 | CASRTREVANTGELFF
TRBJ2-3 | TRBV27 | CASSSRDTQYF
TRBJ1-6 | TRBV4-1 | CASSQEGQGIGSPLHF
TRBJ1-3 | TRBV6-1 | CASWGGVSSGNTIYF
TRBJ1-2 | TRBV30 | CAWSTGNGYTF
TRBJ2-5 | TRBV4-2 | CASSQDKGYRSQYF
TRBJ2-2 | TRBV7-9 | CASSSSPGQRDTGELFF
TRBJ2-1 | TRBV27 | CASSLIAGGKQFF
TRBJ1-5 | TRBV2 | CASSKLRAGQPQHF
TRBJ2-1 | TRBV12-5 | CASGLSGLAGPYEQFF
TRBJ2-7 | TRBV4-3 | CASSRYGSYEQYF
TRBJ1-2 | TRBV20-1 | CSARVAGTSHGYTF
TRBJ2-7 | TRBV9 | CASSGGLAGVEQYF
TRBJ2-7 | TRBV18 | CASSSGTGDEQYF
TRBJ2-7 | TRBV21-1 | CASSNRDRGNYEQYF
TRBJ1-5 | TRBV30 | CAWRVGSQPQHF
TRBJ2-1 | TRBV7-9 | CASSLALSSYNEQFF
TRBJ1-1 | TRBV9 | CASNPGGDTEAFF
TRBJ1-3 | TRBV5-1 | CASSLLGGGNSGNTIYF
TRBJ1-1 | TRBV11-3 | CASSFKGEAFF
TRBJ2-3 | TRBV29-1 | CSVETGTDTQYF
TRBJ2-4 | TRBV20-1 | CSARGGRQSRVIQYF
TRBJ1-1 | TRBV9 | CASSVEGQVPLNTEAFF
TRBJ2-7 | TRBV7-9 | CASNQGGHEQYF
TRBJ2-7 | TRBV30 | CAWSATTGSALEQYF
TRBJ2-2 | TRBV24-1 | CATVGPNTGELFF
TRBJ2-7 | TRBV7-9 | CASTPLAGGPGYEQYF
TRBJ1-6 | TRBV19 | CASSEGISPLHF
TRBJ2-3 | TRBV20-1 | CSASSGPSTDTQYF
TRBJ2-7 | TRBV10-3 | CAIRRGGSSYEQYF
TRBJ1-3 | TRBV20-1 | CSATDSPSGNTIYF
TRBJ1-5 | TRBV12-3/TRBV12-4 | CASSLTGVSNQPQHF
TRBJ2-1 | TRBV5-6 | CASSLWGARGYNEQFF
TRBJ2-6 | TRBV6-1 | CASREPGGTGANVLTF
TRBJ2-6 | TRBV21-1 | CASSKRRGDPGPSSGANVLTF
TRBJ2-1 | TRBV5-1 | CASSLGGGSSYNEQFF